The 28 T cell receptor beta chains below all came from one sample that was sequenced in a study of T cell responses to AZD1222 COVID-19 vaccine. Produced via immunoSEQ multiplex PCR; TCRdb's table is partial and in-frame only. This table has 150,000 or so clones, more than 75% appearing once. Here the sequenced sample was peripheral blood, taken on day 0 of AZD1222 vaccination. The receptors were sampled from an adult in good health.

This clone was seen only a few times. The gene calls are TRBV25-1 and TRBJ2-7; 8 nucleotides agree with TRBD1. In germline, CDR1 is MGHDK, CDR2 SYGVNS. CDR3 length: 15 residues. V shed 3 bases and J 3 bases; nucleotides not matched to a gene: 7. Here the CDR3 DNA reads TGTGCCAGCAGTGACGCTAACAGGGGGGTCTACGAGCAGTACTTC. As protein: CASSDANRGVYEQYF.

The chain recombines TRBV3-1 (or the pseudogene TRBV3-2) with TRBJ1-1; D perhaps matches TRBD1 (6 bases). Germline CDR1 and CDR2: LGHDT and YNNKEL (reference sequence). The V end lost 2 bases, the J end lost 5 bases, and 9 bases lay between the germline ends. This CDR3 contains 13 residues. This CDR3 is CASSQRRGTEAFF. The CDR3, as DNA: TGTGCCAGCAGCCAAAGGAGGGGGACTGAAGCTTTCTTT.

The V gene is TRBV3-1 (or the pseudogene TRBV3-2), the J gene TRBJ1-4; D is undetermined. The CDR3 runs 15 residues. The V end was cut by 4 bases, the J end by 0 bases, with 9 bases between. Looked up from germline, CDR1 is LGHDT and CDR2 is YNNKEL (reference sequence). Here the CDR3 reads CASSPDGTTNEKLFF. The CDR3 region has the DNA TGTGCCAGCAGCCCGGACGGGACAACTAATGAAAAACTGTTTTTT.

Only one count was recorded for this clone. The V and J genes are TRBV6-5 and TRBJ2-5, with D perhaps TRBD2 (6 bases). This CDR3 has 14 amino acids. V was pared by 8 bases and J by 7 bases, with 20 bases between. Germline V gene lookup returns CDR1 MNHEY and CDR2 SVGAGI. In nucleotides, the CDR3 is TGTGCCAGCTCCCCCGGACTAAGCTTAGGGACCCAGTACTTC. Translated, it gives CASSPGLSLGTQYF.

This clone was picked up a small number of times. The genes are TRBV7-3 and TRBJ1-2; 8 nucleotides line up with TRBD1. CDR1 and CDR2 from the germline V gene are SGHTA and FQGTGA. The CDR3 runs to 15 residues. Trimming at V came to 0 bases and at J to 8 bases, leaving 8 bases not matched to a gene. The CDR3 spells CASSLTGQAREGYTF. Here the CDR3 DNA reads TGTGCCAGCAGCTTAACGGGACAGGCCCGAGAGGGCTACACCTTC. The full variable domain, with the rest looked up from reference TRBV7-3 and TRBJ1-2, is GAGVSQTPSNKVTEKGKYVELRCDPISGHTALYWYRQSLGQGPEFLIYFQGTGAADDSGLPNDRFFAVRPEGSVSTLKIQRTERGDSAVYLCASSLTGQAREGYTFGSGTRLTVV.

The CDR3 region is CASSLQGALFSNTEAFF. The CDR3, as DNA: TGTGCCAGCAGCCTACAGGGGGCTCTCTTTTCGAACACTGAAGCTTTCTTT. This rearrangement joins TRBV7-2 to TRBJ1-1, with 9 positions matching TRBD1. Germline V gene sequence: CDR1 SGHTA, CDR2 FQGNSA. The trim removed 5 bases at V and 1 base at J, leaving 11 bases unmatched. The CDR3 is 17 amino acids.

This chain joins TRBV4-2 and TRBJ1-3; no reliable D call. The germline CDR1 and CDR2 sequences are LGHNA and YNFKEQ. Trimming cost V 3 bases and J 2 bases, with 11 bases left between them. The CDR3 consists of 15 residues. DNA of the CDR3: TGTGCCAGCAGCCATGTCCGCCAGGCTGGAAACACCATATATTTT. Translation gives CASSHVRQAGNTIYF.

This rearrangement joins TRBV4-1 to TRBJ1-4; D is perhaps TRBD1 (6 bases). Between the trimmed V and J ends, which lost 0 bases and 8 bases, there was a span of 13 bases. CDR3 length: 15 amino acids. The V gene's germline CDR1 is MGHRA and CDR2 YSYEKL. Here the CDR3 DNA reads TGCGCCAGCAGCCAAGAGGGACACCGAGGGGAAAAACTGTTTTTT. It encodes CASSQEGHRGEKLFF.

The V gene is TRBV27, the J gene TRBJ2-7; D is possibly TRBD1 (5 bases). Trimming removed 3 bases from V and 1 base from J, with 10 bases in between. CDR1 MNHEY and CDR2 SMNVEV come from the germline V gene (reference sequence). The CDR3 covers 14 residues. The CDR3 reads CASSFSAGSYEQYF. The CDR3 coding sequence is TGTGCCAGCAGTTTTTCTGCAGGGTCCTACGAGCAGTACTTC.

The chain carries TRBV24-1 and TRBJ1-4; D unclear. Germline V gene data show CDR1 as KGHDR and CDR2 as SFDVKD. The CDR3 is made up of 14 amino acids. Trimming stripped 3 bases from V and 3 bases from J, with 7 bases between. CDR3 region: CATSDPAANEKLFF. The CDR3 DNA reads TGTGCCACCAGTGATCCCGCCGCTAATGAAAAACTGTTTTTT.

About this clone: One junction end does not reproduce the germline sequence, and a read error may be involved. This rearrangement joins TRBV7-8 to TRBJ2-1, with a tentative D call TRBD1 (6 bases). CDR1 and CDR2 from the germline V gene are SGHVS and FQNEAQ. The CDR3 loop spans 15 amino acids. CDR3 in DNA: TGTGCCAGCAGCTCCGGACAGATATCTTACAGTGAGCAGTTCTTC. It translates to CASSSGQISYSEQFF.

The chain recombines TRBV5-1 with TRBJ2-3; 7 bases match TRBD1. Looked up from germline, CDR1 is SGHRS and CDR2 is YFSETQ. V gave up 4 bases and J gave up 1 base; unmatched junction bases: 3. The CDR3 is made up of 14 amino acids. The CDR3 sequence: CASSPQGGTDTQYF. CDR3 nucleotide sequence: TGCGCCAGCAGCCCTCAGGGGGGCACAGATACGCAGTATTTT.

In this sample, this clone turned up once. The chain has TRBV7-2 and TRBJ2-2; D unresolved. The V end lost 3 bases, the J end lost 3 bases, and 8 bases lay between the germline ends. Per the germline V gene, CDR1 is SGHTA and CDR2 is FQGNSA. The CDR3 runs 14 residues. CDR3 in amino acids: CASSLGWDTGELFF. CDR3 bases: TGTGCCAGCAGCTTGGGGTGGGACACCGGGGAGCTGTTTTTT.

J is TRBJ2-5 and V is TRBV3-1 (or the pseudogene TRBV3-2); TRBD1 matches 8 bases. J gave up 3 bases and V 4 bases, and 7 bases lay outside the gene matches. CDR3 length: 15 residues. In germline, CDR1 is LGHDT, CDR2 YNNKEL (reference sequence). The CDR3 sequence: CASSLRTGRKETQYF. CDR3 sequence (DNA): TGTGCCAGCAGCCTTCGGACAGGGAGGAAAGAGACCCAGTACTTC.

The V and J genes are TRBV9 and TRBJ2-3; D not certain. CDR3 length: 17 amino acids. With 2 bases removed from V and 1 base from J, the gap between germline ends came to 17 bases. Per the germline V gene, CDR1 is SGDLS and CDR2 is YYNGEE. CDR3 region: CASSVSPRSEGTDTQYF. The CDR3 bases are TGTGCCAGCAGCGTCTCGCCACGATCCGAGGGCACAGATACGCAGTATTTT.

This clone was found once. The chain employs TRBV7-9 and TRBJ1-2; TRBD1 aligns across 7 bases. Germline V lookup: CDR1 SEHNR, CDR2 FQNEAQ (reference sequence). The CDR3 has 13 amino acids. V was pared by 5 bases and J by 4 bases, with 4 bases of the junction left unmatched. Written as DNA, the CDR3 is TGTGCCAGCAGCCTTGACAGGGTCTATGGCTACACCTTC. Translation: CASSLDRVYGYTF.

This chain links TRBV28 with TRBJ1-2; no reliable D call. The CDR3 contains 15 residues. Germline CDR1 is MDHEN and CDR2 is SYDVKM. Trimming pared 4 bases from V and 5 bases from J, leaving 17 bases between. The CDR3 DNA sequence: TGTGCCAGCAGTTCCCCCCAAGTCTCACTTTATGGCTACACCTTC. It specifies CASSSPQVSLYGYTF.

The chain recombines TRBV18 with TRBJ2-5, with D perhaps assigned TRBD1 or TRBD2 (5 bases each). Trimming cost V 6 bases and J 1 base, with 15 bases left between them. Germline CDR1 and CDR2: KGHSH and LQKENI. The length of the CDR3 is 15 residues. CDR3 DNA sequence: TGTGCCAGCTCGAACTCTGGGGGTTCCCAAGAGACCCAGTACTTC. It yields the protein CASSNSGGSQETQYF.

The rearrangement uses TRBV7-9 and TRBJ1-2; unclear D gene. Trimming left V 5 bases short and J 2 bases short, with 18 bases between. The CDR3 is 16 amino acids. Germline V gene lookup returns CDR1 SEHNR and CDR2 FQNEAQ (reference sequence). For the CDR3, the DNA is TGTGCCAGCAGCCCCGGCGGAGTCAGTGCAAACTATGGCTACACCTTC. Translated: CASSPGGVSANYGYTF.

This chain uses TRBV6-5 with TRBJ2-2; D unresolved. V shed 2 bases and J shed 7 bases, with 14 bases lying between them. This CDR3 comprises 15 residues. The germline V gene has CDR1 MNHEY and CDR2 SVGAGI. CDR3 nucleotides: TGTGCCAGCAGTTACGCCAGGCCCTCTCACGGGGAGCTGTTTTTT. It yields the protein CASSYARPSHGELFF.

This chain connects TRBV5-4 to TRBJ2-3; TRBD1 is a possible D gene (7 bases). From germline, CDR1 is SGHNT and CDR2 YYREEE (reference sequence). V lost 4 bases and J lost 1, with 10 bases in between. The CDR3 has 14 amino acids. CDR3 sequence: CASSRGTGTDTQYF. The CDR3 DNA reads as TGTGCCAGCAGCCGGGGGACAGGCACAGATACGCAGTATTTT.

The chain joins TRBV19 to TRBJ1-4; D gene unclear. The germline V gene encodes CDR1 LNHDA and CDR2 SQIVND (reference sequence). The V and J ends lost 2 bases and 0 bases respectively, with 10 bases between them. CDR3 length equals 16 residues. The chain's CDR3 is CASSISGASTNEKLFF. CDR3 in DNA: TGTGCCAGTAGTATATCCGGAGCTTCAACTAATGAAAAACTGTTTTTT.

The V and J genes are TRBV7-9 and TRBJ1-6, with 7 bases matching TRBD1. The CDR3 runs to 17 residues. Germline assignment: CDR1 SEHNR and CDR2 FQNEAQ (reference sequence). V shed 0 bases, J shed 8 bases, and the junction held 10 bases outside the gene matches. CDR3 nucleotide sequence: TGTGCCAGCAGCTTAGCGCTGGGCAGGGGGAATGATTCACCCCTCCACTTT. It specifies CASSLALGRGNDSPLHF. Filled out from reference TRBV7-9 and TRBJ1-6, the complete variable domain reads DTGVSQNPRHKITKRGQNVTFRCDPISEHNRLYWYRQTLGQGPEFLTYFQNEAQLEKSRLLSDRFSAERPKGSFSTLEIQRTEQGDSAMYLCASSLALGRGNDSPLHFGNGTRLTVT.

J is TRBJ1-6 and V is TRBV14; D is possibly TRBD1 (6 bases). The V end was cut by 2 bases, the J end by 7 bases, with 12 bases between. This CDR3 region has 15 residues. Germline CDR1 is SGHDN and CDR2 is FVKESK. The CDR3, as DNA: TGTGCCAGCAGCCAACGGGGGGCAAGAAATTCACCCCTCCACTTT. This codes for CASSQRGARNSPLHF.

The chain joins TRBV5-4 to TRBJ1-1; tentatively, D is TRBD1 (6 bases). Germline V CDR1 and CDR2: SGHNT, YYREEE (reference sequence). V was trimmed by 4 bases and J by 1 base, leaving 20 bases between them. The CDR3 is 17 amino acids. As DNA, the CDR3 is TGTGCCAGCAGCCCGACGGGGGGGCACAGGACGAACACTGAAGCTTTCTTT. Encoded protein: CASSPTGGHRTNTEAFF.

This chain connects TRBV7-2 to TRBJ1-3, with TRBD1 identical over 9 bases. Looked up from germline, CDR1 is SGHTA and CDR2 is FQGNSA. The CDR3 is 17 amino acids. V shed 0 bases, J shed 5 bases, and the junction held 8 bases outside the gene matches. CDR3 region: CASSLAFGQGRRNTIYF. The CDR3, as DNA: TGTGCCAGCAGCTTAGCCTTCGGACAGGGGCGGAGAAACACCATATATTTT.

The J gene is TRBJ2-7, the V gene TRBV3-1 (or the pseudogene TRBV3-2), with D tentatively TRBD1 or TRBD2 (5 bases each). This CDR3 is 14 amino acids long. V shed 2 bases and J shed 2 bases, with 10 bases lying between them. CDR1 and CDR2 (germline): LGHDT, YNNKEL (reference sequence). CDR3 coding DNA: TGTGCCAGCAGCCAAAACCCGGGACCCTACGAGCAGTACTTC. Translating it yields CASSQNPGPYEQYF.

The rearrangement links TRBV7-8 to TRBJ2-7, with a tentative D call TRBD2 (6 bases). Germline CDR1 is SGHVS and CDR2 is FQNEAQ. The CDR3 totals 15 residues. Trimming removed 4 bases from V and 5 bases from J, with 18 bases in between. In DNA, the CDR3 is TGTGCCAGCAGCTCAGGACTACTCTCCGGGGACGAGCAGTACTTC. Its protein is CASSSGLLSGDEQYF.